These T cell receptor beta chains were read from a single sample in a study of PD-1 blockade in classical Hodgkin lymphoma. TCRdb's table, derived via immunoSEQ multiplex PCR, lists solely in-frame clones and lacks some. The data hold 70,000 or so clones, with about 93% observed a single time. Sequencing was carried out using peripheral blood mononuclear cells (PBMCs). These receptors came from a human donor with classical Hodgkin lymphoma. CDR3s include the opening cysteine and the closing phenylalanine or tryptophan.

CDR3	V	J
CASSLTGLRLEQYF	TRBV7-9	TRBJ2-7
CASSAYRGADYGYTF	TRBV2	TRBJ1-2
CASGAGSYEQYF	TRBV2	TRBJ2-7
CASSFFRGIISGYTF	TRBV27	TRBJ1-2
CASRGTGNTEAFF	TRBV7-9	TRBJ1-1
CASSQGEISYNEQFF	TRBV4-1	TRBJ2-1
CASGATDNTGELFF	TRBV5-1	TRBJ2-2
CASSYGLLNTEAFF	TRBV6-5	TRBJ1-1
CASSLSGGAGQPQHF	TRBV5-1	TRBJ1-5
CASTLGQGRAGYTF	TRBV28	TRBJ1-2
CASSLSGTGSTDTQYF	TRBV18	TRBJ2-3
CASRATSGRSGELFF	TRBV5-1	TRBJ2-2
CASTSPTTIYF	TRBV28	TRBJ1-3
CASSLGDREGTDTQYF	TRBV5-1	TRBJ2-3
CASSPKRPGLAGPTSYNEQFF	TRBV9	TRBJ2-1
CASSEVGLPGETQYF	TRBV2	TRBJ2-5
CASSLADSSYEQYF	TRBV5-4	TRBJ2-7
CASSQDLGNEAFF	TRBV4-2	TRBJ1-1
CASSLRLADYNEQFF	TRBV7-2	TRBJ2-1
CASSLTSPAGELFF	TRBV7-6	TRBJ2-2
CASSLWTPPLEQYF	TRBV5-6	TRBJ2-7
CASSSGGTEQYF	TRBV5-6	TRBJ2-7
CAISSTGTRYGYTF	TRBV10-3	TRBJ1-2
CASQGATNTGELFF	TRBV5-4	TRBJ2-2
CASSLVVGLNTEAFF	TRBV7-9	TRBJ1-1
CASTPPRAVDYGYTF	TRBV6-1	TRBJ1-2
CASSPDNYGYTF	TRBV18	TRBJ1-2
CASGPGLGETQYF	TRBV6-1	TRBJ2-5
CASSQQLANNEQFF	TRBV4-1	TRBJ2-1
CASSSTPGQSNTEAFF	TRBV5-1	TRBJ1-1
CASSPDLPRMDRGYEQYF	TRBV9	TRBJ2-7
CASSRGRLAGTNNEQFF	TRBV10-1	TRBJ2-1
CSVVRTPEAFF	TRBV29-1	TRBJ1-1
CASSLRADRYSSYTF	TRBV27	TRBJ1-2
CAASPGQETQYF	TRBV6-5	TRBJ2-5
CSVKGAAHTYEQYF	TRBV29-1	TRBJ2-7
CASSDSNYGYTF	TRBV6-4	TRBJ1-2
CASSADSYNSPLHF	TRBV2	TRBJ1-6
CASSDQGFYEQYF	TRBV10-1	TRBJ2-7
CASSLQGGNEQFF	TRBV5-8	TRBJ2-1
CASSRPQGNTIYF	TRBV7-9	TRBJ1-3
CASSPQGADGYTF	TRBV6-6	TRBJ1-2
CASSTNSYEQYF	TRBV2	TRBJ2-7
CASEGLFAEAFF	TRBV19	TRBJ1-1
CASRGRGPYTDTQYF	TRBV2	TRBJ2-3
CASSLGVSYEQYF	TRBV5-8	TRBJ2-7
CASGRDRGLSNTEAFF	TRBV21-1	TRBJ1-1
CASTGGGANTEAFF	TRBV6-1	TRBJ1-1
CASKFTSQNNEQFF	TRBV2	TRBJ2-1
CASSQVRETQYF	TRBV4-1	TRBJ2-5
CAIRASGTYNEQFF	TRBV10-3	TRBJ2-1
CASSLELLTGEKLFF	TRBV7-6	TRBJ1-4
CASSFQGGETQYF	TRBV5-1	TRBJ2-5